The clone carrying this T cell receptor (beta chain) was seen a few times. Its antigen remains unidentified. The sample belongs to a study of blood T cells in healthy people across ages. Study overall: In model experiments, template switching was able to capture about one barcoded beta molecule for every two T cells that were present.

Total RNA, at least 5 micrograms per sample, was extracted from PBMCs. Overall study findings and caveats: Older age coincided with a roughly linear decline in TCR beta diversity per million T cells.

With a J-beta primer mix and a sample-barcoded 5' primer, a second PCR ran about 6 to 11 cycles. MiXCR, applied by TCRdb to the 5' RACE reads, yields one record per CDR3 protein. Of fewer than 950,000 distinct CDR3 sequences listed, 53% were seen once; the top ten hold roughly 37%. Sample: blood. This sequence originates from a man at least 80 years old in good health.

CDR3 DNA sequence: TGCGCCAGCAGCTCCCGGGACTACAACTACGAGCAGTACTTC. Amino acids: CASSSRDYNYEQYF. The V and J genes are TRBV5-1 and TRBJ2-7, with TRBD2 identical over 7 bases. J lost 3 bases, V lost 3 bases, and 6 bases had no gene match. The germline V gene encodes CDR1 SGHRS and CDR2 YFSETQ. The CDR3 is 14 residues long.